This T cell receptor (beta chain) was sequenced for a study of T cell changes during pregnancy in multiple sclerosis. Germline-derived CDR1 and CDR2 are MNHEY and SMNVEV (reference sequence). The V gene end was trimmed by 1 base and the J gene end by 2 bases; junction bases not matched to a gene: 3. This CDR3 spans 16 amino acids. The table lists this clone with a count of one. Data came from immunoSEQ multiplex PCR; TCRdb stores just in-frame clones and leaves some out. The repertoire holds 95,000 to 110,000 clones, with roughly 93% as singletons. The chain employs TRBV27 and TRBJ2-1; TRBD2 aligns across 9 bases. The sample was peripheral blood, taken after pregnancy. The source of this sequence is a female donor with multiple sclerosis, enrolled in a pregnancy study. CDR3 nucleotide sequence: TGTGCCAGCAGTTTATTACTAGCGGGCGCCTACAATGAGCAGTTCTTC. Its translation: CASSLLLAGAYNEQFF.